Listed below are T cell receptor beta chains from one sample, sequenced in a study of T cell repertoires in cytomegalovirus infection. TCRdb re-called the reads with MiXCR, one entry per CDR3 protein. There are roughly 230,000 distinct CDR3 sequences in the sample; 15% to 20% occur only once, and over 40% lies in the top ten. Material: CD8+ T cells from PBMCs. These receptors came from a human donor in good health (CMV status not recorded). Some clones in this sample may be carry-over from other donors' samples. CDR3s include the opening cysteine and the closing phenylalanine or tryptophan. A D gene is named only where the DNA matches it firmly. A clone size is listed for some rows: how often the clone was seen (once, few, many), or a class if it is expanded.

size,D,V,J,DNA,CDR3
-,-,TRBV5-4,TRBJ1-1,TGTGCCAGCAGCTCGACAGACCGACAAGCTTTCTTT,CASSSTDRQAFF
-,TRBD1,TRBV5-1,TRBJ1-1,TGCGCCAGCACCGACGGCACAGGGGTCATGGGAACTGAAGCTTTCTTT,CASTDGTGVMGTEAFF
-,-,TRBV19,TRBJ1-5,TGTGCCAGTAGTATAGCCGGTTATAGCAATCAGCCCCAGCATTTT,CASSIAGYSNQPQHF
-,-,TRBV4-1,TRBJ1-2,TGCGCCAGCAGCCAAGATCGTTCAGGGAACTATGGCTACACCTTC,CASSQDRSGNYGYTF
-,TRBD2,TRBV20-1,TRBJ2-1,TGCAGTGCTCCGGTTGCGGGGGACCACAATGAGCAGTTCTTC,CSAPVAGDHNEQFF
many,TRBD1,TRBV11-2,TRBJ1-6,TGTGCCAGCAGCCTACACGGGACAGATAATTCACCCCTCCACTTT,CASSLHGTDNSPLHF
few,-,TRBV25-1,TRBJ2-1,TGTGCCAGCAGTGAGACTAACTACAATGAGCAGTTCTTC,CASSETNYNEQFF
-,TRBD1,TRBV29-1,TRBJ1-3,TGCAGCGTTTATTTGGGACAGGACTCTGGAAACACCATATATTTT,CSVYLGQDSGNTIYF
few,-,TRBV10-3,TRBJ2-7,TGTGCCATTCGAGAGGGGACTTCCTACGAGCAGTACTTC,CAIREGTSYEQYF
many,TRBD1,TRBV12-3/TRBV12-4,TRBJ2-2,TGTGCCAGCAGTCCGTGGACAGGGCACACCGGGGAGCTGTTTTTT,CASSPWTGHTGELFF
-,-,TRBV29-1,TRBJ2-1,TGCAGCGTTGAGTACTACAATGAGCAGTTCTTC,CSVEYYNEQFF
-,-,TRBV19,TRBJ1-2,TGTGCCAGTTCCAACAGGATTAACTATGGCTACACCTTC,CASSNRINYGYTF
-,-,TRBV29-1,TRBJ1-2,TGCAGCGTTGAAGACCCGCAGGCCCGTGGCTACACCTTC,CSVEDPQARGYTF
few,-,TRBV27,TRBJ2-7,TGTGCCAGCAGTCTATCGACAGGAACCGTCGGGTGGGAGCAGTACTTC,CASSLSTGTVGWEQYF
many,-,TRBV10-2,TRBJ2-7,TGCGCCAGCAGTGGATATGGTGCCTACGAGCAGTACTTC,CASSGYGAYEQYF
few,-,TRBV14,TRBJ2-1,TGTGCCAGCAGCCAAGAGATAAGGGCTTCGGGGAGTGAGCAGTTCTTC,CASSQEIRASGSEQFF
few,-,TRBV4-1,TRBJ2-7,TGCGCCAGCAGCCAAGCGGGGGGCAACTCCTACGAGCAGTACTTC,CASSQAGGNSYEQYF
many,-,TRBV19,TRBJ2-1,TGTGCCAGTAGTACAGGCGGCCAGCTGCTCTTC,CASSTGGQLLF
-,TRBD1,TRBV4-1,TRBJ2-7,TGCGCCAGCGCTACCGGGACAGCCTACGAGCAGTACTTC,CASATGTAYEQYF
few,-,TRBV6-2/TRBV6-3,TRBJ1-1,TGTGCCAGCAGTTACTCGATAGCAGCCATGAACACTGAAGCTTTCTTT,CASSYSIAAMNTEAFF
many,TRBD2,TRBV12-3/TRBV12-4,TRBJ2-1,TGTGCCAGCAGTACGGGGGGGCCCCCCTACAATGAGCAGTTCTTC,CASSTGGPPYNEQFF
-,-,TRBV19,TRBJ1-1,TGTGCCAGTGGGGAGTTCACTGAAGCTTTCTTT,CASGEFTEAFF
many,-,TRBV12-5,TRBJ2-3,TGTGCTAGTGGTTTAGGCCTCCCCAGCACAGATACGCAGTATTTT,CASGLGLPSTDTQYF
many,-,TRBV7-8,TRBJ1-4,TGTGCCAGCAGCTTAGAGTCCGGAGATAGCGATGAAAAACTGTTTTTT,CASSLESGDSDEKLFF
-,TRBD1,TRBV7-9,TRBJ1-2,TGTGCCAGCAGCTCTGGGACAGGGGGCGGCGGGAACTATGGCTACACCTTC,CASSSGTGGGGNYGYTF
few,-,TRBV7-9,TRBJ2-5,TGTGCCAGCAGCCGGGACTCCTACCAAGAGACCCAGTACTTC,CASSRDSYQETQYF
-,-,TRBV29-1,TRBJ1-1,TGCAGCGTGGGGGTGGACGTTCGAGCTTTCTTT,CSVGVDVRAFF
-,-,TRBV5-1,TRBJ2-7,TGCGCCAGCAGCTTGGAGGTAGGGTGGTACGAGCAGTACTTC,CASSLEVGWYEQYF
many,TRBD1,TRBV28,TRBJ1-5,TGTGCCAGCAGGCACACAGGGGGCAATCAGCCCCAGCATTTT,CASRHTGGNQPQHF
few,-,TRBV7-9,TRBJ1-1,TGTGCCAGCAGCCGCTACAAGGACTTCACTGAAGCTTTCTTT,CASSRYKDFTEAFF
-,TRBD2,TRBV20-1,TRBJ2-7,TGCAGTGCTAGAGAGTCGGCAGGGAGGGCCTACGAGCAGTACTTC,CSARESAGRAYEQYF
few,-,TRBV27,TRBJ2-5,TGTGCCAGCAGTTCGGCGGGACCGCGGACCCAGTACTTC,CASSSAGPRTQYF
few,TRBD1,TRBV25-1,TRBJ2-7,TGTGCCAGCAGCCGAACAGGGGTCTCGGGCAAGCAGTACTTC,CASSRTGVSGKQYF
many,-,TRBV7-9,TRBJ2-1,TGTGCCAGCAGCCTAACTGAGAGACAGAACAATGAGCAGTTCTTC,CASSLTERQNNEQFF
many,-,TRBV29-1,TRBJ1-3,TGCAGCGTTGATGGTTTTCGGAACACCATATATTTT,CSVDGFRNTIYF
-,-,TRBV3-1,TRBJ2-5,TGTGCCAGCAGCCAAGATGGGCGGGATCAAGAGACCCAGTACTTC,CASSQDGRDQETQYF
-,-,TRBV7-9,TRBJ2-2,TGTGCCAGCAGCTCGAGTATGGGTGGCACCGGGGAGCTGTTTTTT,CASSSSMGGTGELFF
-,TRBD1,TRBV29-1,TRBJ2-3,TGCAGCGCGTCCCGGGACAGGGGCTCAGATACGCAGTATTTT,CSASRDRGSDTQYF
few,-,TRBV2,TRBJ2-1,TGTGCCAGCAGTGAAGTTAGTTCAGTCCTTACGGGTGAGCAGTTCTTC,CASSEVSSVLTGEQFF
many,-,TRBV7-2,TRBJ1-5,TGTGCCAGCAGCTTAGCCTCGGTGCGGGGAGATCAGCCCCAGCATTTT,CASSLASVRGDQPQHF
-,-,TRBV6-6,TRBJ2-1,TGTGCCAGCAGTTACTCTCTAGCCAGCACCTACAATGAGCAGTTCTTC,CASSYSLASTYNEQFF
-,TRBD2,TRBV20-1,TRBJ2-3,TGCAGCCCTTGGTCGGGGGGGCGTGCAGATACGCAGTATTTT,CSPWSGGRADTQYF
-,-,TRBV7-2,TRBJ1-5,TGTGCCAGCAGCTTAGAGGGAGGGTTGAGATCGCCCCGGCAATTT,CASSLEGGLRSPRQF
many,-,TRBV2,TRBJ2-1,TGTGCCAGCAGTGAATCAACAGCCTCCTACAATGAGCAGTTCTTC,CASSESTASYNEQFF
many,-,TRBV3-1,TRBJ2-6,TGTGCCAGCAGCCAGGGAAGCCACGTCCTGACTTTC,CASSQGSHVLTF
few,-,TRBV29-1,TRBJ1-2,TGCAGCGTAAGGACAGCACCCGGCTACACCTTC,CSVRTAPGYTF
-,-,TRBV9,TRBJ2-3,TGTGCCAGCAGCGTGGATGGGGGTACCACAGATACGCAGTATTTT,CASSVDGGTTDTQYF
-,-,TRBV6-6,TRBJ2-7,TGTGCCAGCAGTTACGGGGGGACACTAGACTACGAGCAGTACTTC,CASSYGGTLDYEQYF
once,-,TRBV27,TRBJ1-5,TGTGCCAGCAGTTTATCTTGGACAGACAATCAGCCCCAGCATTTT,CASSLSWTDNQPQHF
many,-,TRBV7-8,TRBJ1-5,TGTGCCAGCAGCTTAGGGCCCCCAGGGAATCAGCCCCAGCATTTT,CASSLGPPGNQPQHF
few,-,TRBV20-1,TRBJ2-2,TGCAGTGCTAGAGCTGGGACACCTAACACCGGGGAGCTGTTTTTT,CSARAGTPNTGELFF
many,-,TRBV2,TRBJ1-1,TGTGCCAGCAGCGATGACAGCACTGAAGCTTTCTTT,CASSDDSTEAFF
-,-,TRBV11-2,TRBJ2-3,TGTGCCAGCAGCTTAGGGGCGGGGAGCACAGATACGCAGTATTTT,CASSLGAGSTDTQYF
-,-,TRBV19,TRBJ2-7,TGTGCCAGTAGTACGCAGGACAGCTCTTACGAGCAGTACTTC,CASSTQDSSYEQYF
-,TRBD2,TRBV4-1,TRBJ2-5,TGCGCCAGCAGCCAAGGTCTTAGCGGGGCCCAAGAGACCCAGTACTTC,CASSQGLSGAQETQYF
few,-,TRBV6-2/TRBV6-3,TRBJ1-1,TGTGCCAGCAGTTATAAGAGGCGGGCTTTCTTT,CASSYKRRAFF
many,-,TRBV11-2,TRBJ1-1,TGTGCCAGCAGCTTGTTGTCAACCAGGGAGAACACTGAAGCTTTCTTT,CASSLLSTRENTEAFF
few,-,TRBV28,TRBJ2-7,TGTGCCACCCGCCGGACAGTCTCCTACGAGCAGTACTTC,CATRRTVSYEQYF
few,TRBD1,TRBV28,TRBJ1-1,TGTGCCAGCAGGCCCCTCAGGGGGTCGGAGACTGAAGCTTTCTTT,CASRPLRGSETEAFF